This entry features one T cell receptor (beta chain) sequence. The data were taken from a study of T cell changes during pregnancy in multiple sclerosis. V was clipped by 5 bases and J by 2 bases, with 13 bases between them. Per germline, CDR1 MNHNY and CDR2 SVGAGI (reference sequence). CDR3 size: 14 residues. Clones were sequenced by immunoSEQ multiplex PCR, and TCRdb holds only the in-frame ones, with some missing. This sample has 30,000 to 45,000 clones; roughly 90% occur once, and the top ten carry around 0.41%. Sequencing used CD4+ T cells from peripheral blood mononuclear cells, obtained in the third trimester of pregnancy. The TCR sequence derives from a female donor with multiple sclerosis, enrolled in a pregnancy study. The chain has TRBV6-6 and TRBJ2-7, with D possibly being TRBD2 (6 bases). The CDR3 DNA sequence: TGTGCCAGCAGTCCCCCGGGAGCACCCTACGAGCAGTACTTC. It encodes CASSPPGAPYEQYF.